Listed here are 11 T cell receptor beta chains from one sample, sequenced in a study of glioma-infiltrating T cells. The iRepertoire nested amplicon-rescue multiplex PCR amplified TCR alpha and beta CDR3s from RNA. One entry per CDR3 protein, called by TCRdb with MiXCR from the multiplex PCR reads. The top ten hold around 20% of the sample, which has about 190,000 distinct CDR3 sequences, 32% seen once. Sequences were obtained from glioma tissue, nonneoplastic brain tissue, or PBMCs (not recorded which). The source of these receptors is a human donor with low-grade glioma or glioblastoma, undergoing nonglioma brain surgery, or in good health (not recorded which).

The table lists this clonotype with many counts. The chain links TRBV10-3 to TRBJ2-1; D not certain. Trimming removed 0 bases from V and 9 bases from J, with 15 bases in between. CDR3 length: 15 residues. Looked up from germline, CDR1 is ENHRY and CDR2 is SYGVKD. The CDR3 reads CAISESMVGYSEQFF. For the CDR3, the DNA is TGTGCCATCAGTGAGTCGATGGTTGGCTACTCTGAGCAGTTCTTC.

This clonotype was recorded at least ten times. V usage is TRBV28 and J usage is TRBJ2-7; D not certain. The CDR3 has 14 amino acids. Germline CDR1 and CDR2: MDHEN and SYDVKM. Trimming took 6 bases from V and 0 from J, leaving 12 bases between them. The CDR3 DNA reads TGTGCCAGCAGGGGATATCCCAGCTCCTACGAGCAGTACTTC. Encoded protein: CASRGYPSSYEQYF.

On this clonotype itself: It may be a read error: a sequence one base away is much more abundant. The gene calls are TRBV28 and TRBJ2-5, with a possible D match to TRBD2 (6 bases). CDR1 is MDHEN and CDR2 is SYDVKM in the germline V gene. The V end lost 6 bases, the J end lost 2 bases, and 25 bases lay between the germline ends. The CDR3 is 18 residues long. Here the CDR3 DNA reads TGTGCCAGCAGCCAAGCTTTTCAGGGAGTAGCGGATCAAGAGACCCAGTACTTC. Its protein is CASSQAFQGVADQETQYF.

The table lists this clonotype with many counts. The rearrangement joins TRBV3-1 to TRBJ2-1; TRBD1 aligns across 9 bases. Trimming cost V 3 bases and J 6 bases; bases outside gene matches: 6. Germline CDR1 LGHDT, CDR2 YNNKEL (reference sequence). The length of the CDR3 is 15 residues. CDR3 DNA: TGTGCCAGCAGCCACCGGGGACAGGGCTTCAATGAGCAGTTCTTC. It is translated as CASSHRGQGFNEQFF.

This clonotype was observed a few times. V is TRBV9 and J is TRBJ1-6; the D gene is possibly TRBD1 (5 bases). This CDR3 has 16 amino acids. Germline V gives CDR1 SGDLS, CDR2 YYNGEE. V was shortened by 1 base and J by 7 bases, with 15 bases between the two germline ends. CDR3 sequence (DNA): TGTGCCAGCAGCGTAACGGGAGGGGACGGCAATTCACCCCTCCACTTT. As protein: CASSVTGGDGNSPLHF.

The table lists this clonotype with many counts. This chain joins TRBV20-1 and TRBJ1-4; a weak D match, TRBD1 (5 bases). Germline V gene data show CDR1 as DFQATT and CDR2 as SNEGSKA (reference sequence). V was shortened by 0 bases and J by 8 bases, with 10 bases between the two germline ends. The CDR3 spans 13 residues. CDR3 bases: TGCAGTGCTAGAGATCTGGGGGGAGAAAAACTGTTTTTT. Residues: CSARDLGGEKLFF.

This chain connects TRBV19 to TRBJ2-3; a possible D gene is TRBD1 (6 bases). Trimming stripped 4 bases from V and 1 base from J, with 9 bases between. Looked up from germline, CDR1 is LNHDA and CDR2 is SQIVND (reference sequence). There are 14 residues in the CDR3. The CDR3 here is CASSRWTGTDTQYF. The CDR3 coding sequence is TGTGCCAGTAGTAGATGGACAGGCACAGATACGCAGTATTTT.

This clonotype is classed as medium-sized. The V gene is TRBV20-1, the J gene TRBJ2-7; unclear D gene. The CDR3 totals 11 residues. Trimming took off 3 bases at V and 3 bases at J, with 6 bases between the two ends. Germline V lookup: CDR1 DFQATT, CDR2 SNEGSKA (reference sequence). The CDR3 DNA reads as TGCAGTGCTAGCGATATCTACGAGCAGTACTTC. As protein: CSASDIYEQYF.

Points on this clonotype: With a much larger clone just one base away, this may be a read error. The chain recombines TRBV27 with TRBJ1-1, with 9 bases matching TRBD1. The CDR3 loop spans 14 amino acids. The V and J ends lost 5 bases and 7 bases, in that order; junction bases with no gene match: 8. Germline V gene lookup returns CDR1 MNHEY and CDR2 SMNVEV (reference sequence). CDR3 sequence: CASSEDTGGNEAFF. In DNA form, the CDR3 reads TGTGCCAGCAGTGAAGATACAGGGGGCAATGAAGCTTTCTTT.

This chain connects TRBV29-1 to TRBJ2-1; D could derive from TRBD1 or TRBD2 (6 bases each). CDR1 SQVTM and CDR2 ANQGSEA come from the germline V gene. V lost 7 bases and J lost 0, with 13 bases in between. There are 14 residues in the CDR3. The CDR3 loop is CSGGAGISYNEQFF. In nucleotides, the CDR3 is TGCAGCGGGGGGGCCGGGATCTCCTACAATGAGCAGTTCTTC.

This clonotype was counted only a few times. The chain has TRBV12-3 or TRBV12-4 and TRBJ2-7; TRBD1 matches at 10 bases. The CDR3 consists of 15 residues. After removal of 6 bases from V and 2 bases from J, the junction contained 7 bases not matched to a gene. In DNA, the CDR3 is TGTGCCAGCAGCCCGGGACAGGGGCTTACCTACGAGCAGTACTTC. Its translation: CASSPGQGLTYEQYF.